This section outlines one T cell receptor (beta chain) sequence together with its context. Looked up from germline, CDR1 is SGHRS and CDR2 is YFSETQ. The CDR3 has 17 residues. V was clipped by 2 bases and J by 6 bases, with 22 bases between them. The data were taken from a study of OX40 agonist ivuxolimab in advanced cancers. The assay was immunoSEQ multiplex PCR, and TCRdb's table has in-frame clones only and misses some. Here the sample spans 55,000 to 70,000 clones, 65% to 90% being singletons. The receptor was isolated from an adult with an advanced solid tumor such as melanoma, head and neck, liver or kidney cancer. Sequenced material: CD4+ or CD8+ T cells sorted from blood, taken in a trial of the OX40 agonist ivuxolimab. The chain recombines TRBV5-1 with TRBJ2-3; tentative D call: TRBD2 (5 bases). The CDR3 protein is CASSFNGIGSTADTQYF. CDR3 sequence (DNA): TGCGCCAGCAGCTTCAATGGAATAGGGAGCACCGCCGATACGCAGTATTTT.